This paragraph reports one T cell receptor beta chain. Its binding antigen is unknown. No base qualities exist here, and no much larger clone lies one base off it. This sample is drawn from a study of blood T cells in healthy people across ages (dated by TCRdb to 2015 to 2017). Study-wide context: In model experiments, template switching captured about one uniquely barcoded TCR beta cDNA molecule for every two T cells. Age-related changes in TCR beta repertoire diversity were measured in the study by deep sequencing normalized with unique cDNA molecular identifiers. Four age groups were formed from the donors: young (average about 17 years), middle-aged (just under 40), aged (around 68) and long-lived (82). To avoid experimental bias, donors of different ages were spread randomly across the sequencing lanes. Two additional independent replicas of 1 million unique cDNA reads from the same blood draw were analyzed for two donors (one aged 18 to 30 and one aged 80 or older).

The cysteine opens and the phenylalanine closes a CDR3 of 13 amino acids. Solely the CDR3 DNA is kept, with 39 bases framed from the first base. V gives up 3 bases and J gives up 1 base, and the segment between their germline ends measures 6 bases. The germline V gene provides CDR1 SGHTA and CDR2 FQGTGA. Systemically healthy Caucasian individuals from Russia, some 38 in total and aged roughly 6 to 100 years, were included as donors. Each donor gave approximately 9.3 milliliters of peripheral blood, collected into EDTA-treated Vacutainer tubes. Ficoll-Paque density-gradient centrifugation was used to isolate PBMCs, with at least 6.5 million per sample. Trizol reagent was used to extract total RNA from the PBMCs, yielding at least 5 micrograms per sample. For every donor, flow cytometry on a PBMC aliquot measured the percentage of naive CD45RAhigh/CD27high T cells. What the authors observed across the whole study: As age increased, observed TCR beta diversity per million T cells dropped in a roughly linear way, and a significant reduction was already evident by age about 40. The CMV infection status of donors was not known, potentially confounding age-related changes in expanded clonotypes. Estimates of total diversity based on one million sequenced T cells were considered lower bounds and underestimates. Bulk unsorted PBMC profiling prevented conclusive comparison of naive and antigen-experienced compartments. Compared with the aged group, the long-lived group had more naive CD4+ T cells, fewer expanded clones and increased TCR diversity, a pattern suggesting age selection. The percentage of naive T cells measured by flow cytometry correlated strongly with observed TCR beta diversity.

The method was 5' RACE. Instrument used: Illumina HiSeq 2500. A second PCR of roughly 6 to 11 cycles was performed with a sample-barcoded 5' primer and a J-beta primer mix. A unique molecular identifier was introduced onto each TCR beta cDNA molecule by a template-switch 5' adaptor carrying 12 random nucleotides. Each sample yielded at least 2.5 million CDR3-containing paired-end reads. All of the RNA was converted into first-strand cDNA using the Mint cDNA synthesis kit, with a TRBC-specific oligonucleotide serving as the primer. All cDNA was treated with uracil-DNA glycosylase and then went through a first 18-cycle PCR with the universal primers M1SS and BC2_uni_R. The original pipeline was this. For normalization, 1 million high-quality reads were randomly selected from each sample, with every read carrying a distinct molecular identifier. Reads with shared molecular identifiers were discarded instead of being binned into consensus sequences. MiTCR, run with a Q25 quality threshold and the strictest error-elimination algorithm, handled CDR3 identification, clonotype clustering and error correction. A nonparametric unseen species model with Euler transformation was used to estimate lower-bound total TCR beta diversity. TCRdb ran its own pipeline on the public reads, namely fastp trimming at Q25 and MiXCR clone calling, and kept in-frame beta chains. Rows merge per CDR3 protein into single entries with the most common DNA and genes. The V and J calls and clone size are TCRdb's, not the authors'. The sample table holds 650,000 to 1,000,000 distinct CDR3 sequences, of which about 37% were seen once. The ten top clones hold approximately 13% of the sample.

The rearranged segments are TRBV7-3 and TRBJ1-1; the D gene remains uncertain. Sequencing was carried out using blood. This TCR was sampled from a young man in good health. The DNA is TGTGCCAGCAGCTTTAAGCGGAACACTGAAGCTTTCTTT. Its protein product is CASSFKRNTEAFF. The CDR3 plus the reference TRBV7-3 and TRBJ1-1 genes for the other parts give the full variable domain: GAGVSQTPSNKVTEKGKYVELRCDPISGHTALYWYRQSLGQGPEFLIYFQGTGAADDSGLPNDRFFAVRPEGSVSTLKIQRTERGDSAVYLCASSFKRNTEAFFGQGTRLTVV.